The T cell receptor beta chain described here comes from a study of blood T cell repertoires in COVID-19. Study background: T cells, B-cell-depleted T cells, or PBMCs supplied cDNA or gDNA.

Trimming stripped 6 bases from V and 11 bases from J, with 21 bases between. The CDR3 consists of 14 residues. Germline CDR1 is MNHEY and CDR2 is SMNVEV (reference sequence). Methods used by the authors: Reference gene primer amplification yielded estimated nucleated cell counts. The protocol was immunoSEQ multiplex PCR, while the TCRdb copy is restricted to in-frame clones and leaves out a portion. D and trimming come from the DNA, and the V and J calls and clone size come from that table. The data hold about 350,000 clones, with more than 70% observed a single time. Participant ages covered about 18 to 89 years across 24 US areas. Exposed participants encountered a COVID-19 case during the 2 weeks preceding study entry.

The sequencing input was PBMCs or T cells enriched from blood (not recorded which). The sequence was obtained from a woman between 25 and 40 years old who had been exposed to COVID-19. This chain joins TRBV27 and TRBJ2-3; no clear D. Written as DNA, the CDR3 is TGTGCCAGCAGCCTGACACCTCTCCCAGTAGGGCAGTATTTT. It yields the protein CASSLTPLPVGQYF.